One sample yielded the 13 T cell receptor beta chains listed below, sequenced in a study of PD-L1 blockade in urothelial cancer. Time point specified: peripheral blood 6 weeks after treatment start. The method was immunoSEQ multiplex PCR; TCRdb's version includes in-frame clones alone and lacks a portion of them. The sample holds around 110,000 clones, roughly 90% seen once. The sample in question was PBMCs, obtained around atezolizumab (anti-PD-L1) treatment. These receptors were collected from a man aged 60-69 years with urothelial cancer.

The genes are TRBV30 and TRBJ1-2; D is uncertain. The ends were cut back, 5 bases at V and 4 bases at J, with 14 bases in the middle. This CDR3 is 13 amino acids long. Germline V CDR1 and CDR2: GTSNPN, SVGIG (reference sequence). The chain's CDR3 is CAWEDIGIYGYTF. In DNA form, the CDR3 reads TGTGCCTGGGAAGACATCGGGATCTATGGCTACACCTTC.

This clone was counted a single time. The rearrangement links TRBV11-2 to TRBJ2-1, with a tentative D call TRBD2 (5 bases). Between the trimmed V and J ends, which lost 4 bases and 6 bases, there was a span of 16 bases. This CDR3 region has 15 residues. From germline, CDR1 is SGHAT and CDR2 FQNNGV. The CDR3: CASSSWERQINEQFF. DNA of the CDR3: TGTGCCAGCAGCTCCTGGGAGCGACAAATCAATGAGCAGTTCTTC.

This chain uses TRBV7-6 with TRBJ1-5, with TRBD1 matching over 8 bases. Unmatched junction bases numbered 8, after V lost 1 base and J lost 0 bases. This CDR3 region has 18 residues. Looked up from germline, CDR1 is SGHVS and CDR2 is FNYEAQ. The CDR3 region is CASSLDRGNPRSNQPQHF. CDR3 in DNA: TGTGCCAGCAGCTTAGACAGGGGGAACCCTCGTAGCAATCAGCCCCAGCATTTT.

J is TRBJ2-5 and V is TRBV7-8; TRBD1 aligns across 7 bases. Germline V gives CDR1 SGHVS, CDR2 FQNEAQ. The CDR3 is made up of 15 amino acids. V dropped 5 bases and J dropped 5; count of bases not matched to a gene: 11. The CDR3: CASSTMAPGQETQYF. The CDR3 DNA follows: TGTGCCAGCAGCACAATGGCACCGGGACAGGAGACCCAGTACTTC.

This rearrangement joins TRBV18 to TRBJ2-3, with TRBD2 matching 10 bases. There are 19 residues in the CDR3. V lost 1 base and J lost 3; bases outside the gene matches: 13. Looked up from germline, CDR1 is KGHSH and CDR2 is LQKENI. CDR3 in DNA: TGTGCCAGCTCACCACGAGTCCAGCGGGGGGGCGGTGTAACAGATACGCAGTATTTT. Translating gives CASSPRVQRGGGVTDTQYF.

V gene TRBV7-2 combines with J gene TRBJ2-5, with TRBD2 matching 7 bases. The junction had 4 bases not matched to a gene; V was cut back by 1 base and J by 5 bases. The CDR3 length is 14 residues. In germline, CDR1 is SGHTA, CDR2 FQGNSA. The CDR3 DNA is TGTGCCAGCAGCTTAGTGCTGGGGGGGGAGACCCAGTACTTC. Encoded protein: CASSLVLGGETQYF.

This chain uses TRBV6-4 with TRBJ2-2; TRBD1 matches at 11 bases. Trimming took 3 bases from V and 7 from J; bases not matched to a gene: 4. Germline V gene sequence: CDR1 MRHNA, CDR2 SNTAGT. The CDR3 extends over 15 amino acids. The CDR3 DNA sequence: TGTGCCAGCAGTGAGAGGACAGGGGGCCGCGGGGAGCTGTTTTTT. It encodes CASSERTGGRGELFF.

V usage is TRBV6-6 and J usage is TRBJ1-1, with a possible D match to TRBD1 (5 bases). This CDR3 spans 13 amino acids. The V gene lost 4 bases and the J gene lost 4 bases, with 10 bases spanning the gap. Germline loops: CDR1 MNHNY, CDR2 SVGAGI (reference sequence). The CDR3 loop is CASSSHRSTEAFF. The CDR3 nucleotides are TGTGCCAGCAGTTCCCACAGGAGCACTGAAGCTTTCTTT.

The CDR3 is CAIKTDASGDQPQHF. CDR3 nucleotide sequence: TGTGCCATCAAAACGGACGCGTCGGGGGATCAGCCCCAGCATTTT. The chain has TRBV10-3 and TRBJ1-5, with D possibly being TRBD1 (5 bases). Germline V gives CDR1 ENHRY, CDR2 SYGVKD. The CDR3 consists of 15 residues. V was trimmed by 7 bases and J by 5 bases, leaving 18 bases between them.

This clone was detected only once. The V and J genes are TRBV19 and TRBJ2-1; 9 nucleotides match TRBD1. J was trimmed by 4 bases and V by 5 bases; bases with no gene match: 9. This CDR3 is 16 amino acids long. In germline, CDR1 is LNHDA, CDR2 SQIVND (reference sequence). CDR3 sequence reads: CASSPGTGFVYNEQFF. The CDR3 coding sequence is TGTGCCAGTAGTCCCGGGACAGGGTTCGTTTACAATGAGCAGTTCTTC. The full variable domain, with the rest looked up from reference TRBV19 and TRBJ2-1, is DGGITQSPKYLFRKEGQNVTLSCEQNLNHDAMYWYRQDPGQGLRLIYYSQIVNDFQKGDIAEGYSVSREKKESFPLTVTSAQKNPTAFYLCASSPGTGFVYNEQFFGPGTRLTVL.

The chain carries TRBV5-1 and TRBJ2-3; TRBD2 agrees at 8 bases. The ends lost 0 bases at V and 3 bases at J; junction bases unmatched: 12. This CDR3 region has 18 residues. Per the germline V gene, CDR1 is SGHRS and CDR2 is YFSETQ. CDR3 DNA: TGCGCCAGCAGCTTGGTCCGTATCGGGGGGGCTGGAACAGATACGCAGTATTTT. It specifies CASSLVRIGGAGTDTQYF. Together with reference TRBV5-1 and TRBJ2-3, the CDR3 gives the full variable domain: KAGVTQTPRYLIKTRGQQVTLSCSPISGHRSVSWYQQTPGQGLQFLFEYFSETQRNKGNFPGRFSGRQFSNSRSEMNVSTLELGDSALYLCASSLVRIGGAGTDTQYFGPGTRLTVL.

V and J are TRBV29-1 and TRBJ1-2; D gene ambiguous. Trimming took off 1 base at V and 11 bases at J, with 11 bases between the two ends. From germline, CDR1 is SQVTM and CDR2 ANQGSEA. The length of the CDR3 is 11 residues. CDR3 region: CSVEGGERYTF. The CDR3 DNA follows: TGCAGCGTTGAAGGCGGAGAGAGGTACACCTTC.

This clone showed up just once. The chain combines TRBV27 with TRBJ2-2, with 12 positions matching TRBD1. CDR3 length: 17 residues. Germline assignment: CDR1 MNHEY and CDR2 SMNVEV (reference sequence). The trim removed 5 bases at V and 5 bases at J, leaving 9 bases unmatched. CDR3 protein: CASSPGTGGYFTGELFF. CDR3 nucleotides: TGTGCCAGCAGTCCCGGGACAGGGGGCTATTTTACCGGGGAGCTGTTTTTT.